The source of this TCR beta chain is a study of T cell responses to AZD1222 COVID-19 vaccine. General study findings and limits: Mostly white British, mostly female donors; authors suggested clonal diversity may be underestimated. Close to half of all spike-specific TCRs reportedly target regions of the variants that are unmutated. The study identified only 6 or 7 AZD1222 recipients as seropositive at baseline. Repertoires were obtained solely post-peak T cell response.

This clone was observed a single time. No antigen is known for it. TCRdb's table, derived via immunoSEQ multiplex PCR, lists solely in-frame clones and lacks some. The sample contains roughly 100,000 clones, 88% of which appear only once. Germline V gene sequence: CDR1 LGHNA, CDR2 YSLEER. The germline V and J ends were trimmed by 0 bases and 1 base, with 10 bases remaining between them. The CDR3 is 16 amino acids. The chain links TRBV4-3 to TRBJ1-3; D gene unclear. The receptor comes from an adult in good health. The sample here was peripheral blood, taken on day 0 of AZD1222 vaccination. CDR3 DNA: TGCGCCAGCAGCCAAGATCTCCAAGGTTCTGGAAACACCATATATTTT. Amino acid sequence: CASSQDLQGSGNTIYF.